Shown below are 22 T cell receptor beta chains from a single sample sequenced in a study of T cell changes during pregnancy in multiple sclerosis. This table comes from immunoSEQ multiplex PCR, and its TCRdb copy is limited to in-frame clones, with some not included. The table lists approximately 30,000 clones, around 90% of them singletons. The source material was CD8+ T cells from peripheral blood mononuclear cells, sampled in the first trimester of pregnancy. These receptors were taken from a female donor with multiple sclerosis, enrolled in a pregnancy study.

The V and J genes are TRBV10-3 and TRBJ2-7, with 7 positions matching TRBD1. Looked up from germline, CDR1 is ENHRY and CDR2 is SYGVKD. This CDR3 contains 14 residues. After removal of 0 bases from V and 4 bases from J, the junction contained 3 bases not matched to a gene. The CDR3 DNA reads as TGTGCCATCAGTGAGTCTCGGGACAGATACGAGCAGTACTTC. It yields the protein CAISESRDRYEQYF.

The V gene is TRBV5-4, the J gene TRBJ1-2; tentatively, D is TRBD1 (5 bases). Trimming stripped 4 bases from V and 5 bases from J, with 18 bases between. This CDR3 contains 15 residues. Germline CDR1 is SGHNT and CDR2 is YYREEE (reference sequence). CDR3 sequence reads: CASSQSGLVGYGYTF. The CDR3 bases are TGTGCCAGCAGCCAGTCGGGACTAGTAGGATATGGCTACACCTTC.

This clone was observed a single time. V and J are TRBV5-5 and TRBJ2-1; D possibly corresponds to TRBD2 (5 bases). V shed 5 bases and J shed 7 bases, with 10 bases lying between them. CDR1 is SGHKS and CDR2 is YYEKEE in the germline V gene (reference sequence). The CDR3 is 12 amino acids. Written as DNA, the CDR3 is TGTGCCAGCAGACCACTAGTTAATGAGCAGTTCTTC. Protein: CASRPLVNEQFF.

Comment on this clone: An end of the junction differs from the germline gene, which may be a read error. V is TRBV6-5 and J is TRBJ2-7, with D possibly matching TRBD2 (6 bases). The CDR3 loop spans 14 amino acids. Germline loops: CDR1 MNHEY, CDR2 SVGAGI. The CDR3 DNA sequence: TGTGCCAGCAGTCACTCGGAGGGGAGCTACGAGCAGTACTTC. The encoded protein is CASSHSEGSYEQYF.

This chain uses TRBV7-9 with TRBJ2-3; D call uncertain. V was shortened by 0 bases and J by 6 bases, with 19 bases between the two germline ends. Germline-derived CDR1 and CDR2 are SEHNR and FQNEAQ (reference sequence). CDR3 size: 17 residues. CDR3 sequence (DNA): TGTGCCAGCAGCTTAGCGATGACTTTCTGGGTTTGGGATACGCAGTATTTT. The encoded protein is CASSLAMTFWVWDTQYF. Based on the CDR3 plus reference TRBV7-9 and TRBJ2-3, the full variable domain is DTGVSQNPRHKITKRGQNVTFRCDPISEHNRLYWYRQTLGQGPEFLTYFQNEAQLEKSRLLSDRFSAERPKGSFSTLEIQRTEQGDSAMYLCASSLAMTFWVWDTQYFGPGTRLTVL.

The chain links TRBV9 to TRBJ1-4, with TRBD1 identical over 10 bases. Germline values: CDR1 SGDLS, CDR2 YYNGEE. V lost 0 bases to trimming and J lost 7 bases; unmatched junction nucleotides: 3. This CDR3 region has 15 residues. CDR3 protein: CASSVGGQGREKLFF. The DNA for the CDR3 is TGTGCCAGCAGCGTAGGGGGACAGGGGCGTGAAAAACTGTTTTTT.

J is TRBJ2-2 and V is TRBV2; no clear D. CDR3 size: 10 residues. The V end was cut by 8 bases, the J end by 7 bases, with 5 bases between. Germline loops: CDR1 SNHLY, CDR2 FYNNEI. CDR3 in amino acids: CASYRGELFF. DNA of the CDR3: TGTGCCAGCTATCGCGGGGAGCTGTTTTTT. Combining the CDR3 with reference TRBV2 and TRBJ2-2 gives the whole variable domain EPEVTQTPSHQVTQMGQEVILRCVPISNHLYFYWYRQILGQKVEFLVSFYNNEISEKSEIFDDQFSVERPDGSNFTLKIRSTKLEDSAMYFCASYRGELFFGEGSRLTVL.

V usage is TRBV19 and J usage is TRBJ2-1, with a tentative D call TRBD2 (6 bases). CDR3 length equals 13 residues. In germline, CDR1 is LNHDA, CDR2 SQIVND (reference sequence). Trimming took 3 bases from V and 5 from J, leaving 8 bases between them. The CDR3 nucleotides read TGTGCCAGTAGTATCGGGAGAGACAATGAGCAGTTCTTC. It yields the protein CASSIGRDNEQFF.

The rearrangement joins TRBV11-2 to TRBJ2-2; the match to TRBD2 covers 8 bases. This CDR3 has 14 amino acids. Trimming cost V 5 bases and J 7 bases; bases outside gene matches: 6. The germline V gene has CDR1 SGHAT and CDR2 FQNNGV. This CDR3 reads CASSRASGGGELFF. CDR3 nucleotide sequence: TGTGCCAGCAGCCGGGCGAGCGGGGGCGGGGAGCTGTTTTTT.

This sequence joins TRBV19 and TRBJ1-1, with D uncertain. CDR3 length: 13 residues. V lost 6 bases, J lost 1 base, and 9 bases lay in between. Germline CDR1 is LNHDA and CDR2 is SQIVND (reference sequence). The CDR3 sequence is CASRPHGNTEAFF. Here the CDR3 DNA reads TGTGCCAGTAGGCCCCACGGGAACACTGAAGCTTTCTTT.

CDR3 protein: CARGQNTEAFF. The CDR3 DNA sequence: TGTGCCCGCGGACAGAACACTGAAGCTTTCTTT. This sequence joins TRBV21-1 and TRBJ1-1; TRBD1, the table's D call, was not compared with the DNA. TRBV21-1 is described as a pseudogene. The CDR3 loop spans 11 amino acids.

V gene TRBV7-9 combines with J gene TRBJ2-1; 8 nucleotides line up with TRBD2. Germline V CDR1 and CDR2: SEHNR, FQNEAQ (reference sequence). There are 16 residues in the CDR3. V lost 1 base, J lost 2 bases, and 4 bases stayed unmatched. The CDR3 here is CASSLVREGPYNEQFF. The CDR3 DNA follows: TGTGCCAGCAGCTTAGTCCGGGAGGGCCCCTACAATGAGCAGTTCTTC.

This clone was recorded only once. The rearrangement joins TRBV7-3 to TRBJ1-5; D is ambiguous. Germline CDR1 is SGHTA and CDR2 is FQGTGA. V gave up 5 bases and J gave up 7 bases, with 12 bases separating them. The length of the CDR3 is 13 residues. The CDR3 sequence is CASSPQPGQPQHF. For the CDR3, the DNA is TGTGCCAGCAGCCCCCAACCCGGGCAGCCCCAGCATTTT. The variable domain in full, completed from reference TRBV7-3 and TRBJ1-5, reads GAGVSQTPSNKVTEKGKYVELRCDPISGHTALYWYRQSLGQGPEFLIYFQGTGAADDSGLPNDRFFAVRPEGSVSTLKIQRTERGDSAVYLCASSPQPGQPQHFGDGTRLSIL.

V is TRBV7-3 and J is TRBJ2-1; 12 nucleotides align to TRBD2. J gave up 9 bases and V 1 base, and 1 base lay outside the gene matches. Germline lookup yields CDR1 SGHTA and CDR2 FQGTGA. The CDR3 is 14 amino acids. The CDR3 region is CASSLKLAGGEQFF. CDR3 in DNA: TGTGCCAGCAGCTTAAAACTAGCGGGGGGTGAGCAGTTCTTC.

The chain carries TRBV7-8 and TRBJ1-1; TRBD1 matches 7 bases. The V gene's germline CDR1 is SGHVS and CDR2 FQNEAQ. V dropped 3 bases and J dropped 3; count of bases not matched to a gene: 4. The CDR3 totals 14 residues. The CDR3 loop reads CASSFARGHTEAFF. In nucleotides, the CDR3 is TGTGCCAGCAGCTTCGCGAGGGGGCACACTGAAGCTTTCTTT.

V gene TRBV4-3 combines with J gene TRBJ2-2; D is possibly TRBD1 (5 bases). V shed 0 bases and J shed 5 bases, with 7 bases lying between them. CDR3 size: 14 residues. Germline assignment: CDR1 LGHNA and CDR2 YSLEER. The DNA of the CDR3 is TGCGCCAGCAGCCAAGACGACAGTACCGGGGAGCTGTTTTTT. It codes for CASSQDDSTGELFF.

This chain joins TRBV27 and TRBJ2-7; tentative D call: TRBD1 (5 bases). Per germline, CDR1 MNHEY and CDR2 SMNVEV (reference sequence). V lost 0 bases and J lost 0, with 9 bases in between. The CDR3 is made up of 15 amino acids. The chain's CDR3 is CASSLSKGISYEQYF. As DNA, the CDR3 is TGTGCCAGCAGTTTATCTAAGGGGATCTCCTACGAGCAGTACTTC.

The rearrangement joins TRBV6-1 to TRBJ2-7, with 10 bases matching TRBD1. Losses at the gene ends were 3 bases for V and 6 bases for J; bases not matched to a gene: 11. This CDR3 has 16 amino acids. Looked up from germline, CDR1 is MNHNS and CDR2 is SASEGT. This CDR3 reads CASSERPGTGDVEQYF. The CDR3 bases are TGTGCCAGCAGTGAGCGGCCCGGGACAGGGGACGTCGAGCAGTACTTC.

The chain uses TRBV5-6 and TRBJ2-1, with D possibly matching TRBD1 (6 bases). In germline, CDR1 is SGHDT, CDR2 YYEEEE. Trimming removed 2 bases at V and 5 bases at J, with 11 bases between. This CDR3 comprises 14 residues. The CDR3 region has the DNA TGTGCCAGCAGCTTTAGGACAGCCAACAATGAGCAGTTCTTC. Translated: CASSFRTANNEQFF.

V gene TRBV29-1 combines with J gene TRBJ1-2; D might be TRBD1 (5 bases). The germline V and J ends were trimmed by 0 bases and 5 bases, with 19 bases remaining between them. Germline V gene lookup returns CDR1 SQVTM and CDR2 ANQGSEA. The CDR3 has 16 residues. CDR3 in amino acids: CSVEELSRGKTYGYTF. The DNA of the CDR3 is TGCAGCGTTGAAGAACTTTCTAGGGGCAAGACGTATGGCTACACCTTC.

The rearrangement uses TRBV27 and TRBJ2-1; TRBD1 aligns across 8 bases. Germline assignment: CDR1 MNHEY and CDR2 SMNVEV (reference sequence). V shed 3 bases, J shed 5 bases, and the junction held 6 bases outside the gene matches. This CDR3 comprises 15 residues. This CDR3 reads CASSFGVGQDNEQFF. The CDR3 nucleotides are TGTGCCAGCAGTTTCGGGGTGGGACAGGACAATGAGCAGTTCTTC.

This rearrangement joins TRBV5-1 to TRBJ2-5, with 8 bases lining up with TRBD2. The V gene's germline CDR1 is SGHRS and CDR2 YFSETQ. With V trimmed by 8 bases and J by 5 bases, 8 bases remained unmatched. The CDR3 is 13 residues long. In nucleotides, the CDR3 is TGCGCCAGTGAGAGCGGGAGAGGCGAGACCCAGTACTTC. Residues: CASESGRGETQYF.